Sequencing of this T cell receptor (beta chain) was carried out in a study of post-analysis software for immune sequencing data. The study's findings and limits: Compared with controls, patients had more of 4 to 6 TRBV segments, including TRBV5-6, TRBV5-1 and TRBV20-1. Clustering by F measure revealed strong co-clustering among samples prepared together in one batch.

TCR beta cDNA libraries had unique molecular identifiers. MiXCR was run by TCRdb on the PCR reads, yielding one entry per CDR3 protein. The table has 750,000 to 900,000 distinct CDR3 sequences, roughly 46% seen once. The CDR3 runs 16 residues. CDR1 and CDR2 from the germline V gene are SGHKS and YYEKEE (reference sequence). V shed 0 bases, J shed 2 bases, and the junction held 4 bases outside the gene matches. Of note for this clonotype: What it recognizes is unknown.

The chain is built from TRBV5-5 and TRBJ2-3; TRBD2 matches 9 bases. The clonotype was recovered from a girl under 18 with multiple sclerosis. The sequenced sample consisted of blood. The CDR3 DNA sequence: TGTGCCAGCAGCTTGGTAGTAGCGGGAGACACAGATACGCAGTATTTT. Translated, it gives CASSLVVAGDTDTQYF.